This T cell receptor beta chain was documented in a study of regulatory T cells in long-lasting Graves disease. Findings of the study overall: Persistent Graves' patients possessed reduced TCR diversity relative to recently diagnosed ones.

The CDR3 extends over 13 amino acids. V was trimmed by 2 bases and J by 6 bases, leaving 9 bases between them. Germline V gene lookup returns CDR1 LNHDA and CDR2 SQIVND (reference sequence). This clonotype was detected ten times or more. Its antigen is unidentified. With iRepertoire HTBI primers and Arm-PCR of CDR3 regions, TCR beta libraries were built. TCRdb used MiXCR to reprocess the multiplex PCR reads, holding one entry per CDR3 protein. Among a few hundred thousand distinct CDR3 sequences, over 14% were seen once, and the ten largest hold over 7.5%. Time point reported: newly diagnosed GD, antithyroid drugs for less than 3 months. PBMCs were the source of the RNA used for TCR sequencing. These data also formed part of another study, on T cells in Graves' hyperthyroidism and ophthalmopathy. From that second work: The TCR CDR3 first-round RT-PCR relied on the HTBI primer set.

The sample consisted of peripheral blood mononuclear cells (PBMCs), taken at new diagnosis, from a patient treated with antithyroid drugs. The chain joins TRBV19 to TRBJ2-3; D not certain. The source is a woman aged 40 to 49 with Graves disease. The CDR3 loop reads CASSISRRDTQYF. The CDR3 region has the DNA TGTGCCAGTAGTATATCTCGCCGGGATACGCAGTATTTT.